This passage covers 5 T cell receptor beta chains from one sample sequenced in a study of immune cell composition in non-small cell lung cancer. Normal lung was taken at the farthest possible site, at least 3 cm from tumour. The protocol was immunoSEQ multiplex PCR, while the TCRdb copy is restricted to in-frame clones and leaves out a portion. The sample yields some 4,500 clones, about 72% seen once. Sequenced sample: non-adjacent lung tissue. The source is a human donor with non-small cell lung cancer.

This chain connects TRBV9 to TRBJ1-4, with TRBD1 as a possible D gene (6 bases). Germline CDR1 reads SGDLS; CDR2 reads YYNGEE. The ends were cut back, 2 bases at V and 5 bases at J, with 10 bases in the middle. CDR3 length equals 14 residues. In DNA, the CDR3 is TGTGCCAGCAGCGTGGGGACACCGAATGAAAAACTGTTTTTT. Its protein product is CASSVGTPNEKLFF.

This clone was recorded only once. The CDR3 is CASSENEHTEAFF. CDR3 in DNA: TGTGCCAGCAGTGAAAATGAACACACTGAAGCTTTCTTT. The rearrangement joins TRBV6-1 to TRBJ1-1, with D unclear. The V end lost 2 bases, the J end lost 3 bases, and 7 bases lay between the germline ends. Germline V gene sequence: CDR1 MNHNS, CDR2 SASEGT. The CDR3 length is 13 residues.

The chain has TRBV7-2 and TRBJ1-1; D gene unclear. The V end lost 3 bases, the J end lost 1 base, and 12 bases lay between the germline ends. This CDR3 has 15 residues. Germline V gene sequence: CDR1 SGHTA, CDR2 FQGNSA. CDR3 DNA sequence: TGTGCCAGCAGCTTGGCGGGTCCACCGAACACTGAAGCTTTCTTT. It is translated as CASSLAGPPNTEAFF.

J is TRBJ2-5 and V is TRBV4-2, with 7 bases that match TRBD1. The CDR3 length is 14 residues. Unmatched junction bases numbered 4, after V lost 1 base and J lost 5 bases. The germline V gene has CDR1 LGHNA and CDR2 YNFKEQ. CDR3 in DNA: TGTGCCAGCAGCCAAGGACAGGGAGAGGAGACCCAGTACTTC. Protein: CASSQGQGEETQYF.

V is TRBV2 and J is TRBJ1-5, with TRBD1 as a possible D gene (5 bases). V was shortened by 3 bases and J by 6 bases, with 9 bases between the two germline ends. The CDR3 has 13 amino acids. Per the germline V gene, CDR1 is SNHLY and CDR2 is FYNNEI. The CDR3 region has the DNA TGTGCCAGCAGTGACGGGGGTCCTCAGCCCCAGCATTTT. Translated, it gives CASSDGGPQPQHF.